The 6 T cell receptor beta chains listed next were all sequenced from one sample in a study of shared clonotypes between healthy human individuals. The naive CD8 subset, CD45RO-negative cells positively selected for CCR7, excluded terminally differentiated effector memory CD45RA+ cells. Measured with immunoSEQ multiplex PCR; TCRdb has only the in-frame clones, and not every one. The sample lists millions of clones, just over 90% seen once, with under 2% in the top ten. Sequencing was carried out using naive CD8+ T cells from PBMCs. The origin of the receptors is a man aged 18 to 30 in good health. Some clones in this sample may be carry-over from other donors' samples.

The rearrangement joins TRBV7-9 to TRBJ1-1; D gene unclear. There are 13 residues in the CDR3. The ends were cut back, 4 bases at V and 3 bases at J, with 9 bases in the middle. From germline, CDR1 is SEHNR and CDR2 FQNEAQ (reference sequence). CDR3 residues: CASSWGSDTEAFF. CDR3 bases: TGTGCCAGCAGCTGGGGTTCGGACACTGAAGCTTTCTTT.

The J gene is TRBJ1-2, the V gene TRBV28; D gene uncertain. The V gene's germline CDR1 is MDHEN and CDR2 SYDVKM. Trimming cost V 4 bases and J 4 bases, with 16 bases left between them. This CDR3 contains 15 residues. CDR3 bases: TGTGCCAGCAGTTCCGGTTCCGTCAACCTCTATGGCTACACCTTC. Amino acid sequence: CASSSGSVNLYGYTF.

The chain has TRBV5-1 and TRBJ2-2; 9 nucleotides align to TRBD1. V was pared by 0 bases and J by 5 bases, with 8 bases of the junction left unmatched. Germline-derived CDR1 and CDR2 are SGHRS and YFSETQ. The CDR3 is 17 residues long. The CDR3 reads CASSLVDRGKGTGELFF. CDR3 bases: TGCGCCAGCAGCTTGGTGGACAGGGGAAAAGGAACCGGGGAGCTGTTTTTT.

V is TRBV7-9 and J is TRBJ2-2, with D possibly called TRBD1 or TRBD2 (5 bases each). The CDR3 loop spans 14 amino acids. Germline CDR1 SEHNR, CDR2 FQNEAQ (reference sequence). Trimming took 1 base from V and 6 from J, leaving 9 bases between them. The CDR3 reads CASSLGQGPGELFF. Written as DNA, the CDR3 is TGTGCCAGCAGCTTAGGCCAGGGACCCGGGGAGCTGTTTTTT. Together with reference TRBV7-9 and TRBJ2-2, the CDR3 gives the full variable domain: DTGVSQNPRHKITKRGQNVTFRCDPISEHNRLYWYRQTLGQGPEFLTYFQNEAQLEKSRLLSDRFSAERPKGSFSTLEIQRTEQGDSAMYLCASSLGQGPGELFFGEGSRLTVL.

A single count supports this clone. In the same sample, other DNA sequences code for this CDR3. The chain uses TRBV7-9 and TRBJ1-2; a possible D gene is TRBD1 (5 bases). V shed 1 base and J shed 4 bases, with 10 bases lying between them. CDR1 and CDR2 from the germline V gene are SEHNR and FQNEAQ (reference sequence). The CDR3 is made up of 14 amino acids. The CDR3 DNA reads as TGTGCCAGCAGCTTAGTGGGGGGAGGCTATGGCTACACCTTC. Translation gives CASSLVGGGYGYTF.

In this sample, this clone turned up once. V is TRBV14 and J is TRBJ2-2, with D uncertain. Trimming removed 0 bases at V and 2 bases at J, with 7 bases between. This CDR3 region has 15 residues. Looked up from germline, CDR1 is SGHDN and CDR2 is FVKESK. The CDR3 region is CASSQDVTNTGELFF. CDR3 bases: TGTGCCAGCAGCCAAGATGTGACTAACACCGGGGAGCTGTTTTTT.